This T cell receptor (beta chain) comes out of a study of T cells in Graves' hyperthyroidism and ophthalmopathy (dated by TCRdb to between 2017 and 2020). Some background on the complete study: Peripheral blood samples were taken at the time of initial diagnosis, prior to any treatment. Following sampling, methimazole starting at 30 mg daily was given to hyperthyroidism patients, and high-dose intravenous methylprednisolone was given to ophthalmopathy patients. The paper reports TCR Vbeta CDR3 sequencing of about 140 peripheral blood samples: under 45 ophthalmopathy, approximately 74 hyperthyroidism and roughly 17 progressor patients. An independent validation cohort of under 20 hyperthyroidism patients and about 15 patients who later progressed to ophthalmopathy tested prospective prediction of ophthalmopathy. The 95 to 100 discovery patients were randomly divided into training and test sets at a 7:3 ratio. TCR V-J signatures able to tell the groups apart were searched for in a discovery cohort of 90 to 100 patients, of whom over 40 had Graves' ophthalmopathy and some 60 had stable Graves' hyperthyroidism. In addition, the study compared T-cell repertoires in thyroid tissue and in blood from about 6 Graves' hyperthyroidism patients. The study at large found these results: Sample size was not statistically predetermined, and blinding of investigators to group allocation was not performed. In validation, progression to ophthalmopathy was predicted by the model with 65% to 71% sensitivity and 72% to 80% specificity, a median of around 5.9 months before onset. Ophthalmopathy was separated from stable hyperthyroidism by a 13 V-J signature model, with over 85% sensitivity and approximately 81% specificity obtained in cross-validation and 80%/75% obtained in testing. Most expanded thyroid clonotypes (frequency above 0.001) were also detected in blood, a finding suggesting that blood repertoires may reflect thyroid immune responses.

The CDR3 measures 16 amino acids from cysteine to phenylalanine. The retained sequence is limited to the CDR3, 48 bases, with the frame set at the first base. In the germline V gene (reference sequence), CDR1 corresponds to LGHDT and CDR2 to YNNKEL. Deletion took 7 bases off V and 0 bases off J, with a span of 13 bases between the germline ends. This clonotype was seen ten or more times. Its specific antigen is unknown. There are no base qualities to consult, and no much larger clone falls within one base. TCR beta CDR3 regions were amplified from RNA transcripts. For the first round of RT-PCR on the TCR CDR3, the HTBI primer set was used together with the Qiagen OneStep RT-PCR kit. Libraries were constructed in a second round of multiplex PCR, after which size selection and purification were performed. Sequencing of the libraries was done on an Illumina HiSeq2000 using paired-end 100 bp reads. In the authors' own workflow: SOAPnuke was used to process the raw data, throwing out any read that contained adapters or uncalled bases, had a mean Phred below 15, or lacked an exact constant-primer or identifier match. COPE v1.2.5 was used to merge high-quality paired reads, and clonotypes were defined as unique nucleotide sequences. Clonotypes were aligned to IMGT TRBV, TRBD and TRBJ reference segments using MiTCR v1.1. Analysis was restricted to V-J combinations with a frequency above 0.0001, which covered roughly 99% of repertoires. A TCS score was defined as the ratio between F50 (clonal expansion) and ExV (chaos), using BLOSUM62-based TCRdist between CDR3 peptides within each V-J. Welch's t-statistics and random forest reduced roughly 540 V-J features to about 13, which were used in a naive Bayes classifier (R e1071). Clones were called with MiXCR by TCRdb after fastp trimmed the public reads at Q25, and only in-frame beta chains were retained. Rows are combined by CDR3 protein, so each entry shows the most common genes and DNA. TCRdb, rather than the study authors, made the V and J calls. The sample contains approximately 220,000 distinct CDR3 sequences, about a sixth of them found a single time. The biggest ten clones account for approximately 40% of the sample.

Graves' hyperthyroidism was defined as stable when no progression to ophthalmopathy occurred over 18 months of follow-up. The hyperthyroidism patients were between 18 and 65 years old and newly diagnosed, with a disease duration of less than 2 months. Exclusion was applied to patients with uncontrolled infections, other autoimmune diseases, pregnancy or lactation. Diagnoses relied on clinical symptoms, serum thyroxine and TRAb, thyroid ultrasound and orbital computed tomography. PBMCs were isolated from about 10 ml of fresh peripheral blood by Ficoll-Paque density gradient centrifugation. Total RNA was extracted using Trizol reagent, and RNA quality was assessed on an Agilent 2100 Bioanalyzer.

The chain was built from TRBV3-1 and TRBJ1-6, and the D gene may be TRBD1, 6 bases matching. This TCR derives from a man aged 40-49 years with Graves' hyperthyroidism. The sequenced sample was blood. At the DNA level, the sequence is TGTGCCAGCACTAGGACAGAGAGCTCCTATAATTCACCCCTCCACTTT. The translation is CASTRTESSYNSPLHF.